The entry below describes one T cell receptor beta chain. Its antigen is as yet unknown. Germline CDR1 is SGDLS and CDR2 is YYNGEE. The trim removed 0 bases at V and 5 bases at J, leaving 3 bases unmatched. This CDR3 comprises 16 residues. The data derive from a study of T cell responses to AZD1222 COVID-19 vaccine. Turning to the study itself: Whether given at about 4 or about 12 weeks, second doses were pooled. Study conclusions and caveats: Repertoires were obtained only post-peak T cell response. Donors were mostly white British, more females; clonal diversity possibly underestimated. Reports say nearly half of spike-specific TCRs go after unmutated variant regions.

Some clones are missing from TCRdb's copy, which holds only in-frame ones; the method was immunoSEQ multiplex PCR. The repertoire consists of fewer than 130,000 clones, with roughly 90% occurring once and the leading ten covering about 8.3%. The sequence derives from an adult in good health. The sequencing here drew on peripheral blood, taken on day 0 of AZD1222 vaccination. The chain joins TRBV9 to TRBJ2-1; the match to TRBD2 covers 12 bases. This chain's CDR3 is CASSVGPSGGDNEQFF. In DNA form, the CDR3 reads TGTGCCAGCAGCGTAGGTCCTAGCGGGGGGGACAATGAGCAGTTCTTC.